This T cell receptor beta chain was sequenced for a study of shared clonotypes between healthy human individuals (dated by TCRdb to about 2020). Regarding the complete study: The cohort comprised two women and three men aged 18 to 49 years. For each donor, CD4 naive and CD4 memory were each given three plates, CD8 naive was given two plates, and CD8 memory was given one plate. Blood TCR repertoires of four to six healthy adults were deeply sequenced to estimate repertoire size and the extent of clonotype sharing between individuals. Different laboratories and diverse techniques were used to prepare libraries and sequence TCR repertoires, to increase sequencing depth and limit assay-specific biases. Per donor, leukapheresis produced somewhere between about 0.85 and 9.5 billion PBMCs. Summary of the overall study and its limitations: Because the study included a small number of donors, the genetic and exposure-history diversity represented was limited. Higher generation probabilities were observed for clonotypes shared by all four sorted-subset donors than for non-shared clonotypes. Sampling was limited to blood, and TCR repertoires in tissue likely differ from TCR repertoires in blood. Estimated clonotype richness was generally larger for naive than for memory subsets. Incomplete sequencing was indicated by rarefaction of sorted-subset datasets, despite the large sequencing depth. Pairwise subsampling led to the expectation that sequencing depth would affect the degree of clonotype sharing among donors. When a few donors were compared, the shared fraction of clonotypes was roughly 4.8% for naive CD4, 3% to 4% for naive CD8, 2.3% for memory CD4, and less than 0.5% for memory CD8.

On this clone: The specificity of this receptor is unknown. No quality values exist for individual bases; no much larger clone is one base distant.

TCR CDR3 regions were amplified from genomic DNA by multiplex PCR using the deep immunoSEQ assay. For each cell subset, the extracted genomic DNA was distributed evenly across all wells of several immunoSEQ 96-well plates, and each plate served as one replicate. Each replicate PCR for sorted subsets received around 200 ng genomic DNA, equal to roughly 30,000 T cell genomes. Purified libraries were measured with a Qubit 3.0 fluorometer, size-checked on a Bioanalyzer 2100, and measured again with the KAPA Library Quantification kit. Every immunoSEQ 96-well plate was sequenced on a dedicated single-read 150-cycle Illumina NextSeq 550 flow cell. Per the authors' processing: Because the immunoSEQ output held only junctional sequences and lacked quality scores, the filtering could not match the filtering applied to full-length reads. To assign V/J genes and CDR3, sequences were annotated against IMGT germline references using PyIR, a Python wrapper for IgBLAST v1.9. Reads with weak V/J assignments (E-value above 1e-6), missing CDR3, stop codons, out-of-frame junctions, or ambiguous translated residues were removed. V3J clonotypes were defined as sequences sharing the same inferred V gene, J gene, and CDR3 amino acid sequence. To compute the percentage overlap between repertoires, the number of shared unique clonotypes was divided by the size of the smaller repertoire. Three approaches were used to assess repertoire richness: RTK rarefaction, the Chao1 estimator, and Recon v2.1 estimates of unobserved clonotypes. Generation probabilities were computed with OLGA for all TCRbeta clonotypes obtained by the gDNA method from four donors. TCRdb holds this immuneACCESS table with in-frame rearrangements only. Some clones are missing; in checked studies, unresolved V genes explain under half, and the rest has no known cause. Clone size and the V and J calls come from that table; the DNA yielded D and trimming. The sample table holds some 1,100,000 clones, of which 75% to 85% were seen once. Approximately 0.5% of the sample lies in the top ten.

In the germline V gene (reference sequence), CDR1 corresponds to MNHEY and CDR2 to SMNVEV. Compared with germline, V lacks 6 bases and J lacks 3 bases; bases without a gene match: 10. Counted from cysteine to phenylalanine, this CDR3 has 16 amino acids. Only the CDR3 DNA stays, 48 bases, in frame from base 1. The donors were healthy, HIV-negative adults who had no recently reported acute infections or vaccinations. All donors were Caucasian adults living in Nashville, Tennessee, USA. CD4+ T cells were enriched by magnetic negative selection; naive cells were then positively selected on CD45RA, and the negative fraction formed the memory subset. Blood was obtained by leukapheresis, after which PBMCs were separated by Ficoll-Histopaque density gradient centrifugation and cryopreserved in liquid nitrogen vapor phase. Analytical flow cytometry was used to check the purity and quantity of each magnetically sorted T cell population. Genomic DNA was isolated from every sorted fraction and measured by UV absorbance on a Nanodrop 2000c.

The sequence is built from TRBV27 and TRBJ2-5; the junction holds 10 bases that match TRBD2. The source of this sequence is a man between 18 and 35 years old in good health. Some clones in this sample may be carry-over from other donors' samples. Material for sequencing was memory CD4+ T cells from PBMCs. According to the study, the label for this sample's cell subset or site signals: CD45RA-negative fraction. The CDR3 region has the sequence CASSPIVAGGKETQYF. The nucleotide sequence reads TGTGCCAGCAGCCCGATCGTAGCGGGAGGCAAAGAGACCCAGTACTTC.